This is a list of T cell receptor beta chains from one sample in a study of cytomegalovirus exposure and HLA in healthy donors. TCRdb's table, derived via immunoSEQ multiplex PCR, lists solely in-frame clones and lacks some. The table has some 63,000 clones, roughly four fifths seen once. The specimen was PBMCs. The receptor set was obtained from a human donor in good health. The CDR3 runs from the conserved cysteine through the conserved F or W. A D gene is named only where the DNA matches it firmly. Only part of the rows carry a size: once, few, many, or a class if the clone is expanded.

- | TRBJ1-3 | TRBV4-3 | TRBD1 | CASSQEGTAYSGNTIYF | TGCGCCAGCAGCCAAGAGGGGACAGCCTACTCTGGAAACACCATATATTTT
- | TRBJ1-1 | TRBV5-4 | - | CASSAFSGRGTEAFF | TGTGCCAGCAGCGCCTTTTCGGGGAGGGGAACTGAAGCTTTCTTT
- | TRBJ2-7 | TRBV5-5 | - | CASSLSASRNPTYEQYF | TGTGCCAGCAGCTTGAGCGCATCCCGAAACCCCACCTACGAGCAGTACTTC
- | TRBJ2-7 | TRBV2 | TRBD1 | CASSAEQGSNEQYF | TGTGCCAGCAGTGCGGAACAGGGGTCGAACGAGCAGTACTTC
- | TRBJ2-2 | TRBV10-3 | - | CAISDVRGELFF | TGTGCCATCAGTGACGTGCGCGGGGAGCTGTTTTTT
- | TRBJ2-2 | TRBV10-3 | - | CAISEDSPGELFF | TGTGCCATCAGTGAAGACTCCCCCGGGGAGCTGTTTTTT
- | TRBJ2-1 | TRBV4-1 | - | CASTRGSSYNEQFF | TGCGCCAGCACCCGGGGGAGCTCCTACAATGAGCAGTTCTTC
- | TRBJ2-7 | TRBV7-2 | TRBD2 | CASSLRRESGEQYF | TGTGCCAGCAGCTTACGGCGGGAGTCGGGCGAGCAGTACTTC
once | TRBJ2-5 | TRBV4-3 | TRBD2 | CASSQGLLSGVGTQYF | TGCGCCAGCAGCCAAGGATTACTTAGCGGGGTCGGGACCCAGTACTTC
- | TRBJ2-2 | TRBV30 | - | CAWSVLGGGEELFF | TGTGCCTGGAGTGTACTGGGGGGGGGCGAGGAGCTGTTTTTT
- | TRBJ2-3 | TRBV5-5 | TRBD1 | CASSENRGQPEDTQYF | TGTGCCAGCAGCGAAAACAGGGGGCAACCAGAAGATACGCAGTATTTT
- | TRBJ1-2 | TRBV6-5 | TRBD1 | CASRRSPRGPGGYTF | TGTGCCAGCAGACGTTCCCCTAGGGGGCCAGGGGGCTACACCTTC
- | TRBJ2-3 | TRBV7-9 | TRBD1 | CASSLASWGTGDTQYF | TGTGCCAGCAGCTTAGCGAGTTGGGGGACAGGAGATACGCAGTATTTT
- | TRBJ2-7 | TRBV15 | TRBD1 | CATSGDREGWEQYF | TGTGCCACCAGCGGGGACAGGGAGGGATGGGAGCAGTACTTC
- | TRBJ1-1 | TRBV27 | - | CASSFAGGNTEAFF | TGTGCCAGCAGTTTTGCCGGCGGGAACACTGAAGCTTTCTTT
- | TRBJ2-7 | TRBV4-1 | TRBD2 | CASSQARASGRAEQYF | TGCGCCAGCAGCCAAGCTCGGGCTAGCGGGAGAGCCGAGCAGTACTTC
- | TRBJ2-2 | TRBV19 | TRBD2 | CASSLLAPNTGELFF | TGTGCCAGTAGCCTACTAGCGCCGAACACCGGGGAGCTGTTTTTT
- | TRBJ2-2 | TRBV6-1 | TRBD1 | CAAKQGVDTGELFF | TGTGCCGCAAAACAGGGGGTCGACACCGGGGAGCTGTTTTTT
once | TRBJ2-1 | TRBV28 | TRBD2 | CASSEMGGLAGLNEQFF | TGTGCCAGCAGTGAGATGGGCGGACTAGCGGGGTTGAATGAGCAGTTCTTC
few | TRBJ2-7 | TRBV10-1 | TRBD2 | CASSEVGLAGAYEQYF | TGCGCCAGCAGTGAGGTCGGACTAGCGGGAGCCTACGAGCAGTACTTC
once | TRBJ2-5 | TRBV9 | - | CASSPTPPAPEQYF | TGTGCCAGCAGCCCTACGCCCCCTGCTCCTGAGCAGTACTTC
- | TRBJ2-3 | TRBV7-2 | TRBD2 | CASSQESGGGAFTPDTQYF | TGTGCCAGCAGCCAAGAGTCGGGCGGGGGGGCATTCACACCAGATACGCAGTATTTT
few | TRBJ1-2 | TRBV9 | - | CASFSNQGPGGYTF | TGTGCCAGCTTTTCCAACCAGGGGCCAGGGGGCTACACCTTC
- | TRBJ2-1 | TRBV18 | - | CASSPRARGSYNEQFF | TGTGCCAGCTCACCACGAGCCAGGGGCTCCTACAATGAGCAGTTCTTC
- | TRBJ2-7 | TRBV7-9 | TRBD2 | CASRPRRGSSYEQYF | TGTGCCAGCAGACCTCGCCGCGGGAGCTCCTACGAGCAGTACTTC
- | TRBJ1-1 | TRBV30 | - | CAWISNAEAFF | TGTGCCTGGATCAGTAACGCTGAAGCTTTCTTT
- | TRBJ1-4 | TRBV14 | - | CASSRGNEKLFF | TGTGCCAGCAGCAGGGGTAATGAAAAACTGTTTTTT
once | TRBJ1-4 | TRBV7-2 | - | CASSLAGGYEKLFF | TGTGCCAGCAGCTTAGCGGGAGGATACGAAAAACTGTTTTTT
- | TRBJ2-7 | TRBV28 | TRBD1 | CASTTGGSSSYEQYF | TGTGCCAGCACCACAGGGGGCAGCTCCTCCTACGAGCAGTACTTC
- | TRBJ1-3 | TRBV9 | TRBD1 | CASSVAEGQGGNTIYF | TGTGCCAGCAGCGTAGCCGAAGGACAGGGTGGAAACACCATATATTTT
- | TRBJ2-1 | TRBV27 | TRBD2 | CASRTHLAGGTYNEQFF | TGTGCCAGCAGAACACACCTAGCGGGAGGGACCTACAATGAGCAGTTCTTC
- | TRBJ1-4 | TRBV5-6 | TRBD1 | CASSITGATNEKLFF | TGTGCCAGCAGCATTACAGGGGCAACTAATGAAAAACTGTTTTTT
- | TRBJ2-3 | TRBV7-9 | - | CASSPNSGDTQYF | TGTGCCAGCAGCCCCAATAGCGGAGATACGCAGTATTTT
- | TRBJ1-6 | TRBV5-3 | - | CARSLEWTVLNSPLHF | TGTGCCAGAAGCTTGGAGTGGACAGTTCTTAATTCACCCCTCCACTTT
- | TRBJ2-1 | TRBV2 | - | CASGFGQPSGEQFF | TGTGCCAGCGGATTCGGACAGCCGTCGGGTGAGCAGTTCTTC
once | TRBJ2-2 | TRBV4-2 | - | CASSQGRVGVAGELFF | TGTGCCAGCAGCCAAGGAAGGGTCGGGGTAGCCGGGGAGCTGTTTTTT
- | TRBJ2-1 | TRBV4-3 | TRBD2 | CASSQAGLASREQFF | TGCGCCAGCAGCCAGGCGGGACTAGCATCTCGAGAGCAGTTCTTC
few | TRBJ2-6 | TRBV4-2 | - | CASSQEQISGANVLTF | TGTGCCAGCAGCCAAGAACAGATCTCTGGGGCCAACGTCCTGACTTTC
- | TRBJ2-1 | TRBV28 | - | CASSFHRRDNEQFF | TGTGCCAGCAGTTTTCATCGCAGGGACAATGAGCAGTTCTTC
- | TRBJ1-3 | TRBV30 | - | CAWSTGTGNTIYF | TGTGCCTGGAGTACAGGGACTGGAAACACCATATATTTT
- | TRBJ1-5 | TRBV9 | - | CASSVEGGGQNQPQHF | TGTGCCAGCAGCGTAGAGGGGGGGGGACAAAATCAGCCCCAGCATTTT
once | TRBJ2-7 | TRBV28 | - | CASSSRYRSGEQYF | TGTGCCAGCAGTTCGCGTTACAGGTCTGGGGAGCAGTACTTC
- | TRBJ2-7 | TRBV19 | - | CASNWAGPDYEQYF | TGTGCCAGTAACTGGGCGGGGCCGGACTACGAGCAGTACTTC
few | TRBJ1-3 | TRBV6-6 | - | CAGGESGNTIYF | TGTGCCGGAGGAGAATCTGGAAACACCATATATTTT
- | TRBJ1-5 | TRBV6-1 | TRBD1 | CASSVDRGRNQPQHF | TGTGCCAGCAGTGTCGACAGGGGCCGCAATCAGCCCCAGCATTTT
- | TRBJ2-3 | TRBV5-6 | TRBD2 | CASSSDTSGRGDF | TGTGCCAGCAGCTCAGACACTAGCGGGAGGGGAGATTTT
- | TRBJ2-2 | TRBV11-2 | - | CASSSLNTGELFF | TGTGCCAGCAGCTCCCTCAACACCGGGGAGCTGTTTTTT
- | TRBJ1-1 | TRBV5-4 | - | CASTLPGTEAFF | TGTGCCAGCACCCTTCCGGGAACCGAAGCTTTCTTT